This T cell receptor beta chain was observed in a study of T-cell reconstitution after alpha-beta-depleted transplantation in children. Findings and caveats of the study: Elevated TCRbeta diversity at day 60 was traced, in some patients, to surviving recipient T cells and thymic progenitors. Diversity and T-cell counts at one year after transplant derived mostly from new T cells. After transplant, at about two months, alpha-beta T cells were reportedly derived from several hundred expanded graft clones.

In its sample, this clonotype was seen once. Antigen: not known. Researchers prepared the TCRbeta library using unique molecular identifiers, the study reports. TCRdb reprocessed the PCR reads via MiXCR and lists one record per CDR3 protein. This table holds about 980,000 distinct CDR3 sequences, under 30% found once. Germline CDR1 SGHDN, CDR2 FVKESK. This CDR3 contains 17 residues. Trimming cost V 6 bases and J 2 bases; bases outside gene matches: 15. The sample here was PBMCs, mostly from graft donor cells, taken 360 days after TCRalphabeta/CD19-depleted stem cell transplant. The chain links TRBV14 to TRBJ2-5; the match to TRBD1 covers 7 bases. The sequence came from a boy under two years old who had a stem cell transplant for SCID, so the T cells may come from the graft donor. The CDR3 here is CASSHPWAAGGQETQYF. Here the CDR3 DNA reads TGTGCCAGCAGTCACCCCTGGGCGGCAGGGGGTCAAGAGACCCAGTACTTC.